This TCR beta chain was sequenced during a study of shared clonotypes between healthy human individuals. The germline V gene has CDR1 WNHNN and CDR2 SYGVQD (reference sequence). V lost 5 bases to trimming and J lost 0 bases, with 9 bases between them. The CDR3 runs to 14 residues. Repertoires were generated with immunoSEQ multiplex PCR, while TCRdb's copy carries only in-frame clones and drops some. The sample holds 740,000 or so clones; roughly 73% are singletons and the top ten take around 1.8%. Sequenced input: memory CD4+ T cells sorted from blood. Indicated subset: CD45RA-negative fraction. The clonotype originates from a woman under 40 in good health. The gene calls are TRBV10-1 and TRBJ2-3, with D maybe TRBD2 (5 bases). In DNA form, the CDR3 reads TGCGCCAGCAGTAAGACTACTAGCACAGATACGCAGTATTTT. Encoded protein: CASSKTTSTDTQYF.